This entry describes one T cell receptor beta chain. Its matching antigen is unknown. The data derive from a study of CD8+ T cells in alopecia areata. The wider study: Treated patients were dosed with oral tofacitinib, taking 5 to 10 mg twice daily.

Treatment here: oral pan-JAK inhibitor, 5-10 mg twice daily. The study team obtained lesional scalp punch biopsies and peripheral blood from alopecia areata patients. Germline CDR1 reads SGDLS; CDR2 reads YYNGEE. V trimming: 3 bases; J trimming: 2 bases; junction bases outside the gene matches: 5. The CDR3 is 15 residues long. RNA was isolated and reverse transcribed to cDNA, the sequencing template. Clones were read by immunoSEQ multiplex PCR, and TCRdb kept only the in-frame ones, dropping some. The table has fewer than 250,000 clones, less than 65% seen once. Findings of the study overall: On tofacitinib, scalp and blood still held many of the expanded lesional clones. Scalp repertoires also include resident alphabeta T cells from normal skin.

Sequences were derived from CD4+ T cells sorted from blood, sampled at week 4, from a patient treated with tofacitinib. This TCR was sampled from a human donor with alopecia areata. This chain joins TRBV9 and TRBJ2-3; 8 bases align to TRBD2. CDR3 coding DNA: TGTGCCAGCAGCGCGACAGCGGGGGCCACAGATACGCAGTATTTT. It codes for CASSATAGATDTQYF.